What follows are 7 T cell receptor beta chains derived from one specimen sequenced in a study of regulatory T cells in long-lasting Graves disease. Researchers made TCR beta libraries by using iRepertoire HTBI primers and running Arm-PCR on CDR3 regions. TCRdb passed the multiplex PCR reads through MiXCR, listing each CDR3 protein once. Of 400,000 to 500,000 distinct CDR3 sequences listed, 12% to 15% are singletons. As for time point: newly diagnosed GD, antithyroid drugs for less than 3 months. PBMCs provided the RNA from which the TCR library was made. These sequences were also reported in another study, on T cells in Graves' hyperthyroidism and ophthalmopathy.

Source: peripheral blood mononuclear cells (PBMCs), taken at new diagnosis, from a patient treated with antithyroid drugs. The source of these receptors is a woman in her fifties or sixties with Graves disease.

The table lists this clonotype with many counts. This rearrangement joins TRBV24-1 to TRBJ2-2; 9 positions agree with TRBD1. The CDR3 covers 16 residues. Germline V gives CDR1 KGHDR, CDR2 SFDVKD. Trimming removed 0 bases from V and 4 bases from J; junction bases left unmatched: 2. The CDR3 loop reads CATSDLGTGRTGELFF. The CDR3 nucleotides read TGTGCCACCAGTGATTTGGGGACAGGGCGCACCGGGGAGCTGTTTTTT.

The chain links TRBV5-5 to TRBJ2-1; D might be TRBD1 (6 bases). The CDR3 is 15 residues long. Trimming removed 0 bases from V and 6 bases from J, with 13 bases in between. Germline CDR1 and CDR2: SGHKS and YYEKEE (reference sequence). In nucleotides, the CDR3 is TGTGCCAGCAGCTTGGGAGGGGGAGACATCAATGAGCAGTTCTTC. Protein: CASSLGGGDINEQFF.

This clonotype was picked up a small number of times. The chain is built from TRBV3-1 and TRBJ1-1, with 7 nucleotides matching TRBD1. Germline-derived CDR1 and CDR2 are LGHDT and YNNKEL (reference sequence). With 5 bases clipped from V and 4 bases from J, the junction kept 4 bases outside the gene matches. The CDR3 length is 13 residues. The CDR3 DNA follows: TGTGCCAGCAGCGACGACAGGGTCACTGAAGCTTTCTTT. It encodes CASSDDRVTEAFF.

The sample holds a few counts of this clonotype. In DNA, the CDR3 is TGTGCCAGCAGCTTGAAAGGGTATAATTCACCCCTCCACTTT. It yields the protein CASSLKGYNSPLHF. V gene TRBV7-9 combines with J gene TRBJ1-6; D unclear. The CDR3 totals 14 residues. From germline, CDR1 is SEHNR and CDR2 FQNEAQ (reference sequence). The ends were cut back, 3 bases at V and 4 bases at J, with 7 bases in the middle.

The CDR3 sequence: CASSSSLGTGGQPQHF. In DNA form, the CDR3 reads TGTGCCAGCAGTTCCTCTTTAGGGACAGGGGGTCAGCCCCAGCATTTT. The rearrangement joins TRBV6-5 to TRBJ1-5; TRBD1 aligns across 11 bases. The V gene's germline CDR1 is MNHEY and CDR2 SVGAGI. The V gene end was trimmed by 4 bases and the J gene end by 6 bases; junction bases not matched to a gene: 8. This CDR3 is 16 amino acids long.

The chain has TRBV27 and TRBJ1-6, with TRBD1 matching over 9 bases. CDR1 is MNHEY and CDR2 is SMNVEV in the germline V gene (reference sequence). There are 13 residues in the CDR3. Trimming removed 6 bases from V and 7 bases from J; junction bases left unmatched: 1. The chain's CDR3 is CASRDRGNSPLHF. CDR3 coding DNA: TGTGCCAGCAGGGACAGGGGAAATTCACCCCTCCACTTT.

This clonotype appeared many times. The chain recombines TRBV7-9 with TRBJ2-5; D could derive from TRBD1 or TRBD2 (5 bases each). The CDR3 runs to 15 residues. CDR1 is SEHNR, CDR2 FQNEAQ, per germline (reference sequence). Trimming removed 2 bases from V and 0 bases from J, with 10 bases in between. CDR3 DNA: TGTGCCAGCAGCTTATCCAGGGAGTACCAAGAGACCCAGTACTTC. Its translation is CASSLSREYQETQYF.